The next 29 T cell receptor beta chains were all read from a single sample in a study of T cells after yellow fever vaccination (dated by TCRdb to between 2018 and 2021). The treatment or condition label of this sample denotes: live attenuated yellow fever vaccine strain. Libraries were constructed by 5' RACE. Reads for this sample came from an Illumina HiSeq 2500. TCRdb reanalyzed the raw reads on its own, using fastp at Q25 for trimming and MiXCR for clone calling, and kept in-frame beta chains. CDR3 protein sequences are deduplicated, and each keeps its most common genes and DNA. The sample records 500,000 to 650,000 distinct CDR3 sequences, less than 20% of which are singletons. The ten largest clonotypes hold about 18% of the sample. Material: PBMCs, obtained less than 6 days after the first yellow fever vaccination. The receptors were sampled from a man aged 18 to 35 who received the YFV17D yellow fever vaccine.

This clonotype came up a few times. This sequence joins TRBV9 and TRBJ2-7; D is unresolved. Trimming cost V 0 bases and J 4 bases, with 14 bases left between them. The CDR3 spans 15 residues. The germline V gene encodes CDR1 SGDLS and CDR2 YYNGEE. The DNA for the CDR3 is TGTGCCAGCAGCGTAGAAGGGCCACAAGGATACGAGCAGTACTTC. Protein: CASSVEGPQGYEQYF.

This clonotype has just a few counts. The rearrangement joins TRBV7-9 to TRBJ2-7; possibly TRBD2 for D (5 bases). The CDR3 runs to 16 residues. V was shortened by 4 bases and J by 6 bases, with 22 bases between the two germline ends. Germline lookup yields CDR1 SEHNR and CDR2 FQNEAQ (reference sequence). The CDR3 reads CASSSEGRTELLEQYV. CDR3 coding DNA: TGTGCCAGCAGCTCAGAGGGAAGGACGGAGCTACTCGAGCAGTACGTC.

This clonotype has just a few counts. This rearrangement joins TRBV7-9 to TRBJ2-1, with D unresolved. CDR1 and CDR2 from the germline V gene are SEHNR and FQNEAQ (reference sequence). Trimming took off 5 bases at V and 7 bases at J, with 12 bases between the two ends. The CDR3 totals 13 residues. The chain's CDR3 is CASSPRESNEQFF. DNA for the CDR3: TGTGCCAGCAGCCCCCGAGAGTCTAATGAGCAGTTCTTC.

The chain combines TRBV29-1 with TRBJ2-5; D gene unclear. The ends were cut back, 4 bases at V and 5 bases at J, with 11 bases in the middle. Per the germline V gene, CDR1 is SQVTM and CDR2 is ANQGSEA. This CDR3 comprises 12 residues. Here the CDR3 reads CSVGPSMETQYF. In nucleotides, the CDR3 is TGCAGCGTTGGCCCTTCGATGGAGACCCAGTACTTC.

The V call is TRBV2, the J call TRBJ2-1; possible D gene TRBD1, 5 bases. V dropped 2 bases and J dropped 6 bases, with 11 bases sitting between them. Per germline, CDR1 SNHLY and CDR2 FYNNEI. This CDR3 has 14 residues. In nucleotides, the CDR3 is TGTGCCAGCAGTGAAATACAGGCCCTCAATGAGCAGTTCTTC. Its protein product is CASSEIQALNEQFF.

V is TRBV6-5 and J is TRBJ1-5; D gene unclear. V lost 4 bases and J 3 bases, leaving 16 bases between the germline ends. The length of the CDR3 is 16 residues. Per the germline V gene, CDR1 is MNHEY and CDR2 is SVGAGI. The CDR3 is CASSSRPGGYNQPQHF. The CDR3 DNA reads TGTGCCAGCAGTTCTCGTCCAGGAGGCTACAATCAGCCCCAGCATTTT.

In this sample, this clonotype turned up a few times. This sequence joins TRBV3-1 and TRBJ2-5; a possible D gene is TRBD2 (7 bases). Germline V gene lookup returns CDR1 LGHDT and CDR2 YNNKEL (reference sequence). The CDR3 consists of 15 residues. Trimming removed 1 base at V and 5 bases at J, with 14 bases between. CDR3 bases: TGTGCCAGCAGCCAAGTGTACAGGGAGGGCGAGACCCAGTACTTC. Residues: CASSQVYREGETQYF.

J is TRBJ1-2 and V is TRBV18; D uncertain. Germline-derived CDR1 and CDR2 are KGHSH and LQKENI. Between the trimmed V and J ends, which lost 3 bases and 0 bases, there was a span of 5 bases. The CDR3 is 13 residues long. CDR3 bases: TGTGCCAGCTCACCCCCAGCTAACTATGGCTACACCTTC. It codes for CASSPPANYGYTF.

Only a few counts were recorded for this clonotype. This chain's CDR3 is CSVSAGLNTGELFF. The CDR3 nucleotides are TGCAGCGTGAGCGCAGGCCTTAACACCGGGGAGCTGTTTTTT. V usage is TRBV29-1 and J usage is TRBJ2-2; the D is unclear. The CDR3 sequence is 14 residues long. Trimming shortened V by 6 bases and J by 2 bases, and 13 bases separated the two germline ends. Germline V gene lookup returns CDR1 SQVTM and CDR2 ANQGSEA.

In its sample, this clonotype was seen a few times. The chain recombines TRBV12-3 or TRBV12-4 with TRBJ2-7, with D maybe TRBD1 (6 bases). V lost 3 bases, J lost 5 bases, and 8 bases lay in between. This CDR3 has 12 residues. The CDR3 DNA follows: TGTGCCAGCAGTTTTAGGGGGAACGAGCAGTACTTC. Encoded protein: CASSFRGNEQYF.

This clonotype occurred many times. The chain couples TRBV5-5 to TRBJ2-7, with 11 positions matching TRBD2. Germline CDR1 reads SGHKS; CDR2 reads YYEKEE (reference sequence). The CDR3 has 14 residues. J gave up 7 bases and V 4 bases, and 7 bases lay outside the gene matches. In DNA, the CDR3 is TGTGCCAGCAGCACATATAGCGGGGGGGAAGAGCAGTACGTC. Translating it yields CASSTYSGGEEQYV.

The rearrangement joins TRBV27 to TRBJ2-1, with a tentative D call TRBD1 (5 bases). This CDR3 contains 11 residues. V lost 7 bases and J 12 bases, leaving 13 bases between the germline ends. The germline V gene encodes CDR1 MNHEY and CDR2 SMNVEV (reference sequence). Here the CDR3 reads CASNHPGWQFF. In nucleotides, the CDR3 is TGTGCCAGCAATCACCCAGGGTGGCAGTTCTTC.

CDR3 sequence reads: CASSEALGGTNEKLFF. CDR3 in DNA: TGTGCCAGCAGTGAAGCGCTCGGAGGGACTAATGAAAAACTGTTTTTT. The V and J genes are TRBV6-1 and TRBJ1-4, with no clear D. Germline CDR1 is MNHNS and CDR2 is SASEGT. The CDR3 has 16 residues. V lost 0 bases and J 2 bases, leaving 10 bases between the germline ends.

The chain has TRBV6-5 and TRBJ2-7; 9 bases align to TRBD1. V was pared by 0 bases and J by 3 bases, with 3 bases of the junction left unmatched. Germline V gene lookup returns CDR1 MNHEY and CDR2 SVGAGI. The CDR3 runs 15 residues. CDR3 nucleotide sequence: TGTGCCAGCAGTTACTCGGGACAGGGCGTCTACGAGCAGTACGTC. This encodes CASSYSGQGVYEQYV.

This chain connects TRBV10-1 to TRBJ2-3; D is unclear. V was shortened by 2 bases and J by 4 bases, with 19 bases between the two germline ends. Germline loops: CDR1 WNHNN, CDR2 SYGVQD (reference sequence). This CDR3 has 17 amino acids. CDR3 nucleotides: TGCGCCAGCAGTGAGGCGCGGAATACCTTACACCCAGATACGCAGTATTTT. Protein: CASSEARNTLHPDTQYF.

This clonotype was observed a few times. The CDR3 region has the DNA TGTGCCAGTAGTCCGTCCCGTTGGAGGGGCCAAGAGACCCAGTACTTC. This sequence encodes CASSPSRWRGQETQYF. This chain links TRBV19 with TRBJ2-5; possibly TRBD2 for D (6 bases). Germline V CDR1 and CDR2: LNHDA, SQIVND (reference sequence). CDR3 length: 16 amino acids. V was pared by 5 bases and J by 1 base, with 17 bases between.

The rearrangement links TRBV6-2 or TRBV6-3 to TRBJ1-1, with unresolved D. This CDR3 has 17 residues. The V gene's germline CDR1 is MNHEY and CDR2 SVGEGT. The V gene lost 0 bases and the J gene lost 1 base, with 15 bases spanning the gap. The CDR3 DNA reads as TGTGCCAGCAGTTACTCGGTAGGGTCAACCTCGAACACTGAAGCTTTCTTT. Its protein is CASSYSVGSTSNTEAFF.

This clonotype was observed a handful of times. J is TRBJ1-1 and V is TRBV12-3 or TRBV12-4, with 8 positions matching TRBD1. The CDR3 has 13 residues. V shed 8 bases, J shed 3 bases, and the junction held 5 bases outside the gene matches. The CDR3, as DNA: TGTGCCAGCGGATACAGGGGGGACACTGAAGCTTTCTTT. Encoded protein: CASGYRGDTEAFF.

J is TRBJ1-1 and V is TRBV13, with D perhaps TRBD1 (5 bases). Trimming left V 9 bases short and J 1 base short, with 18 bases between. The CDR3 consists of 15 residues. Germline loops: CDR1 PRHDT, CDR2 FYEKMQ (reference sequence). CDR3 DNA sequence: TGTGCCAGTATCGCTGAGACAGCGAGGAACACTGAAGCTTTCTTT. Protein: CASIAETARNTEAFF.

This clonotype was detected a few times. The chain employs TRBV5-1 and TRBJ2-3; the D gene is possibly TRBD2 (5 bases). V was cut by 1 base and J by 6 bases, with 15 bases left in between. Germline CDR1 and CDR2: SGHRS and YFSETQ. This CDR3 contains 15 residues. The CDR3 nucleotides are TGCGCCAGCAGCTTGTTCGGGGAAAGAGGGGATACGCAGTATTTT. It translates to CASSLFGERGDTQYF. Using reference TRBV5-1 and TRBJ2-3 for the parts outside the CDR3, the full variable domain is KAGVTQTPRYLIKTRGQQVTLSCSPISGHRSVSWYQQTPGQGLQFLFEYFSETQRNKGNFPGRFSGRQFSNSRSEMNVSTLELGDSALYLCASSLFGERGDTQYFGPGTRLTVL.

Only a few counts were recorded for this clonotype. The V and J genes are TRBV4-1 and TRBJ2-1; D is possibly TRBD2 (5 bases). There are 13 residues in the CDR3. The germline V gene has CDR1 MGHRA and CDR2 YSYEKL. Trimming took off 6 bases at V and 6 bases at J, with 12 bases between the two ends. Written as DNA, the CDR3 is TGCGCCAGCAGTCAACCGGGATCCAATGAGCAGTTCTTC. Amino acids: CASSQPGSNEQFF.

This clonotype turned up a few times. The genes are TRBV14 and TRBJ1-3, with a possible D match to TRBD1 (5 bases). The CDR3 spans 14 residues. Germline V gene lookup returns CDR1 SGHDN and CDR2 FVKESK. V gave up 4 bases and J gave up 7 bases, with 14 bases separating them. CDR3 residues: CASSLGLGFNTIYF. CDR3 bases: TGTGCCAGCAGCCTGGGACTGGGGTTTAACACCATATATTTT.

This clonotype was detected ten times or more. CDR3 in amino acids: CASSLGLVNEQYF. The CDR3 nucleotides are TGTGCCAGCAGCTTAGGGTTAGTGAACGAGCAGTACTTC. The rearrangement links TRBV7-2 to TRBJ2-7; D is undetermined. This CDR3 comprises 13 residues. Germline values: CDR1 SGHTA, CDR2 FQGNSA. V dropped 1 base and J dropped 5 bases, with 9 bases sitting between them.

In its sample, this clonotype was seen a few times. This could be a read error, since a much larger clone is one nucleotide away. V and J are TRBV2 and TRBJ2-5; D gene unclear. The V end was cut by 7 bases, the J end by 0 bases, with 3 bases between. Germline lookup yields CDR1 SNHLY and CDR2 FYNNEI. The CDR3 length is 11 residues. As DNA, the CDR3 is TGTGCCAGCAATTACCAAGAGACCCAGTACTTC. Translating gives CASNYQETQYF.

This clonotype was counted between two and nine times. The rearrangement uses TRBV7-9 and TRBJ1-2; no definite D call. This CDR3 has 15 residues. CDR1 is SEHNR and CDR2 is FQNEAQ in the germline V gene (reference sequence). V was cut by 4 bases and J by 0 bases, with 12 bases left in between. The CDR3: CASSSQTGTNYGYTF. In DNA, the CDR3 is TGTGCCAGCAGCTCTCAGACGGGTACTAACTATGGCTACACCTTC.

This chain joins TRBV7-9 and TRBJ2-7; 7 nucleotides align to TRBD2. J gave up 4 bases and V 3 bases, and 6 bases lay outside the gene matches. Per germline, CDR1 SEHNR and CDR2 FQNEAQ (reference sequence). The CDR3 consists of 14 residues. The CDR3 spells CASSLGRGDYEQYV. The CDR3 DNA reads TGTGCCAGCAGCTTGGGGAGGGGAGATTACGAGCAGTACGTC.

The sample holds a few counts of this clonotype. The gene calls are TRBV2 and TRBJ2-2, with D possibly matching TRBD1 (5 bases). Trimming left V 0 bases short and J 3 bases short, with 8 bases between. The CDR3 is made up of 15 amino acids. Germline CDR1 reads SNHLY; CDR2 reads FYNNEI. The CDR3 loop is CASSEASGYTGELFF. The CDR3, as DNA: TGTGCCAGCAGTGAAGCGTCAGGGTACACCGGGGAGCTGTTTTTT.

This clonotype occurred a few times. The J gene is TRBJ1-2, the V gene TRBV25-1; 9 nucleotides align to TRBD1. This CDR3 contains 16 residues. J was trimmed by 3 bases and V by 3 bases; bases with no gene match: 8. Germline CDR1 reads MGHDK; CDR2 reads SYGVNS. In nucleotides, the CDR3 is TGTGCCAGCAGTGACCCCGATACAGGGGGCTACTATGGCTACACCTTC. It yields the protein CASSDPDTGGYYGYTF.

Only a few counts were recorded for this clonotype. V usage is TRBV7-2 and J usage is TRBJ1-1; a weak D match, TRBD1 (6 bases). This CDR3 is built from 14 residues. The V end was cut by 2 bases, the J end by 6 bases, with 13 bases between. The germline V gene encodes CDR1 SGHTA and CDR2 FQGNSA. In nucleotides, the CDR3 is TGTGCCAGCAGCTTAAGGGAACAGGGATCTGAAGCTTTCTTT. Protein sequence: CASSLREQGSEAFF.